This TCR beta chain was found in a study of T-cell memory formation after mild COVID-19. Germline V gene sequence: CDR1 MNHEY, CDR2 SVGAGI. V was cut by 4 bases and J by 1 base, with 7 bases left in between. This CDR3 is 14 amino acids long. As concerns this clonotype: Its matching antigen is unknown.

Study conclusions and caveats: Those CD4+ clones that contracted were mainly in CM and EM (CD8+ ones in EMRA). Within pre-infection memory, some responding clones were found, suggesting cross-reactive memory joined.

TCRdb used MiXCR to reprocess the 5' RACE reads, holding one entry per CDR3 protein. The sample lists about 350,000 distinct CDR3 sequences, roughly 13% occurring once. The TCR was taken from a young man who had mild COVID-19 (a few samples of this study predate the infection). Cell type and time point are not known. The genes are TRBV6-5 and TRBJ2-2; D unclear. Sequenced: PBMCs or a T cell subset sorted from them (not recorded which). The CDR3 DNA is TGTGCCAGCAGTTCTAGACTGAACACCGGGGAGCTGTTTTTT. It specifies CASSSRLNTGELFF.